This T cell receptor beta chain was recovered during a study of radiotherapy plus CTLA-4 blockade in lung cancer. Study overall: An objective response was seen in under 20% of patients, and disease control in about 30%. General observations from the study: Early clonal dynamics of blood T cells, together with interferon-beta, were reported as the best response predictor.

Comments on this clone: Its antigen is as yet unknown.

Focal radiation plus CTLA-4 blockade with ipilimumab was administered to patients who had chemo-refractory metastatic non-small-cell lung cancer. Clones were read by immunoSEQ multiplex PCR, and TCRdb kept only the in-frame ones, dropping some. The table includes more than 95,000 clones, about four fifths detected once. The source of this sequence is a human donor with non-small cell lung cancer who had a partial response to radiotherapy plus ipilimumab. This sample comprised peripheral blood, obtained from a patient treated with radiotherapy plus ipilimumab.

CDR3 sequence reads: CASSWTGKGQPQHF. CDR3 DNA sequence: TGTGCCAGCAGTTGGACAGGAAAAGGACAGCCCCAGCATTTT. The genes are TRBV28 and TRBJ1-5; 7 nucleotides match TRBD1. The CDR3 length is 14 residues. Germline V gene data show CDR1 as MDHEN and CDR2 as SYDVKM. The junction had 7 bases not matched to a gene; V was cut back by 4 bases and J by 7 bases. The full variable domain, its missing parts supplied by reference TRBV28 and TRBJ1-5, is DVKVTQSSRYLVKRTGEKVFLECVQDMDHENMFWYRQDPGLGLRLIYFSYDVKMKEKGDIPEGYSVSREKKERFSLILESASTNQTSMYLCASSWTGKGQPQHFGDGTRLSIL.